The next 20 T cell receptor beta chains were all read from a single sample in a study of cytomegalovirus exposure and HLA in healthy donors (dated by TCRdb to about 2017). Library prep was done by the immunoSEQ multiplex PCR assay. For the multiplex PCR, a mixture combining 60 forward primers for TCR Vbeta segments and 13 reverse primers for TCR Jbeta segments was used. The table was pulled from immuneACCESS by TCRdb, which kept in-frame rearrangements only. Such tables lose some clones; where checked, under half of the loss comes from unresolved V genes, and the rest has no known cause. Counted in this sample were tens of thousands of clones; roughly four fifths of them appeared once. 0.5% to 0.65% of the sample is held by the ten biggest clonotypes. The material sequenced was PBMCs. Every receptor here comes from a man in his thirties or forties in good health and CMV-seronegative.

V usage is TRBV2 and J usage is TRBJ1-2, with D perhaps matching TRBD1 (5 bases). CDR3 size: 15 residues. CDR1 SNHLY and CDR2 FYNNEI come from the germline V gene. V gave up 1 base and J gave up 0 bases, with 9 bases separating them. The CDR3 here is CASSEETTANYGYTF. As DNA, the CDR3 is TGTGCCAGCAGTGAAGAAACGACAGCTAACTATGGCTACACCTTC. Full variable domain (outside the CDR3, taken from reference TRBV2 and TRBJ1-2): EPEVTQTPSHQVTQMGQEVILRCVPISNHLYFYWYRQILGQKVEFLVSFYNNEISEKSEIFDDQFSVERPDGSNFTLKIRSTKLEDSAMYFCASSEETTANYGYTFGSGTRLTVV.

This clone occurred a few times. This chain uses TRBV2 with TRBJ1-1; tentatively, D is TRBD1 (6 bases). The CDR3 is 12 amino acids. CDR1 is SNHLY and CDR2 is FYNNEI in the germline V gene. Between the trimmed V and J ends, which lost 6 bases and 5 bases, there was a span of 10 bases. In nucleotides, the CDR3 is TGTGCCAGCAGCGAGGACAGAACTGAAGCTTTCTTT. Protein: CASSEDRTEAFF.

The chain joins TRBV4-3 to TRBJ2-7; a weak D match, TRBD1 (6 bases). Germline CDR1 reads LGHNA; CDR2 reads YSLEER. This CDR3 spans 15 amino acids. V was trimmed by 0 bases and J by 2 bases, leaving 11 bases between them. The CDR3 is CASSQDPGVPYEQYF. CDR3 nucleotides: TGCGCCAGCAGCCAAGATCCAGGGGTCCCCTACGAGCAGTACTTC.

The table lists this clone with a few counts. This chain connects TRBV4-3 to TRBJ1-2; D is perhaps TRBD1 (6 bases). The CDR3 extends over 16 amino acids. CDR1 is LGHNA, CDR2 YSLEER, per germline. Trimming shortened V by 4 bases and J by 9 bases, and 24 bases separated the two germline ends. CDR3 nucleotides: TGCGCCAGCAGCCGAGGGACACCCCTCACCTCGAATAGCTACACCTTC. Amino acid sequence: CASSRGTPLTSNSYTF.

The chain employs TRBV12-5 and TRBJ1-5; 9 bases map to TRBD1. V shed 3 bases and J 7 bases; nucleotides not matched to a gene: 4. CDR1 and CDR2 from the germline V gene are LGHNT and FRNRAP. CDR3 length: 14 residues. CDR3 in amino acids: CASGLQGARQPQHF. CDR3 bases: TGTGCTAGTGGTTTACAGGGGGCGCGGCAGCCCCAGCATTTT.

This chain connects TRBV11-2 to TRBJ2-7; the D gene is possibly TRBD2 (5 bases). The CDR3 is 14 residues long. The V and J ends lost 5 bases and 0 bases respectively, with 11 bases between them. In germline, CDR1 is SGHAT, CDR2 FQNNGV. CDR3 sequence reads: CASSLGGSSYEQYV. CDR3 DNA sequence: TGTGCCAGCAGCCTAGGTGGGAGCTCCTACGAGCAGTACGTC.

This clone was found once. The chain couples TRBV7-9 to TRBJ2-5, with a tentative D call TRBD1 (5 bases). Per the germline V gene, CDR1 is SEHNR and CDR2 is FQNEAQ (reference sequence). V was clipped by 4 bases and J by 2 bases, with 14 bases between them. The length of the CDR3 is 15 residues. CDR3 DNA sequence: TGTGCCAGCAGCTGGGATGTGGGGCTGCAAGAGACCCAGTACTTC. Its translation: CASSWDVGLQETQYF.

This rearrangement joins TRBV5-4 to TRBJ2-5; tentative D call: TRBD2 (6 bases). The CDR3 length is 13 residues. The germline V gene has CDR1 SGHNT and CDR2 YYREEE (reference sequence). V was pared by 0 bases and J by 7 bases, with 10 bases between. CDR3 bases: TGTGCCAGCAGCTTGGATCGAGCGGGGACCCAGTACTTC. As protein: CASSLDRAGTQYF.

J is TRBJ2-1 and V is TRBV28; 10 nucleotides line up with TRBD2. V lost 7 bases and J lost 7; bases outside the gene matches: 13. The CDR3 covers 16 residues. Looked up from germline, CDR1 is MDHEN and CDR2 is SYDVKM. The CDR3 DNA is TGTGCCAGCACTCCCTCGTCTAGCGGGAGAAGAAATGAGCAGTTCTTC. It specifies CASTPSSSGRRNEQFF.

V is TRBV7-2 and J is TRBJ2-7; 9 bases are a match to TRBD1. The CDR3 sequence is 16 residues long. CDR1 is SGHTA and CDR2 is FQGNSA in the germline V gene. J was trimmed by 1 base and V by 2 bases; bases with no gene match: 6. The DNA for the CDR3 is TGTGCCAGCAGCTTAAGGGCACAGGGGGCTTCCTACGAGCAGTACTTC. It encodes CASSLRAQGASYEQYF. Together with reference TRBV7-2 and TRBJ2-7, the CDR3 gives the full variable domain: GAGVSQSPSNKVTEKGKDVELRCDPISGHTALYWYRQSLGQGLEFLIYFQGNSAPDKSGLPSDRFSAERTGGSVSTLTIQRTQQEDSAVYLCASSLRAQGASYEQYFGPGTRLTVT.

CDR3 nucleotide sequence: TGTGCCAGCAGCCCCCCGAGGGGAGGACATCCTAACACCGGGGAGCTGTTTTTT. This gives the protein CASSPPRGGHPNTGELFF. V and J are TRBV5-4 and TRBJ2-2; possible D gene TRBD2, 6 bases. V lost 4 bases to trimming and J lost 2 bases, with 21 bases between them. Germline values: CDR1 SGHNT, CDR2 YYREEE (reference sequence). The CDR3 runs 18 residues.

This chain links TRBV5-1 with TRBJ2-7; TRBD2 agrees at 7 bases. Trimming at V came to 5 bases and at J to 6 bases, leaving 14 bases not matched to a gene. CDR1 and CDR2 from the germline V gene are SGHRS and YFSETQ. The CDR3 is made up of 15 amino acids. Here the CDR3 DNA reads TGCGCCAGCAGTCTTACCGGGACTACAATAAGCGAGCAGTACTTC. Its translation is CASSLTGTTISEQYF.

Regarding this clone: Distinct nucleotide sequences in the sample also encode this CDR3. V and J are TRBV6-1 and TRBJ2-1; 8 bases match TRBD2. The CDR3 consists of 18 residues. Germline V gives CDR1 MNHNS, CDR2 SASEGT. V dropped 2 bases and J dropped 4; count of bases not matched to a gene: 13. CDR3 sequence reads: CASSESRKGLAGYNEQFF. The CDR3 DNA reads TGTGCCAGCAGTGAATCGCGAAAAGGACTAGCAGGTTACAATGAGCAGTTCTTC.

The J gene is TRBJ1-5, the V gene TRBV7-2; TRBD1 is a possible D gene (5 bases). This CDR3 has 14 residues. CDR1 is SGHTA, CDR2 FQGNSA, per germline. V was trimmed by 5 bases and J by 11 bases, leaving 19 bases between them. The CDR3 region has the DNA TGTGCCAGCAGCAAAGGGGTCGTACCGGTCGCCCAGCATTTT. Protein: CASSKGVVPVAQHF.

The rearrangement joins TRBV19 to TRBJ2-5, with 7 bases that match TRBD1. Germline V gene lookup returns CDR1 LNHDA and CDR2 SQIVND (reference sequence). The CDR3 consists of 15 residues. J lost 2 bases, V lost 3 bases, and 6 bases had no gene match. CDR3 coding DNA: TGTGCCAGTAGTATTGGGGGACAGCCACAAGAGACCCAGTACTTC. Its translation: CASSIGGQPQETQYF.

The V call is TRBV5-1, the J call TRBJ1-1; D possibly corresponds to TRBD1 (6 bases). The length of the CDR3 is 16 residues. Trimming pared 0 bases from V and 5 bases from J, leaving 17 bases between. Germline V CDR1 and CDR2: SGHRS, YFSETQ. The CDR3 sequence is CASSLASGIRGTEAFF. The CDR3 DNA is TGCGCCAGCAGCTTGGCCTCAGGGATCAGGGGAACTGAAGCTTTCTTT.

J is TRBJ1-5 and V is TRBV4-3, with TRBD1 as a possible D gene (6 bases). The germline V gene has CDR1 LGHNA and CDR2 YSLEER. This CDR3 is 16 amino acids long. V was trimmed by 0 bases and J by 5 bases, leaving 14 bases between them. The CDR3 reads CASSQDSGQPHQPQHF. For the CDR3, the DNA is TGCGCCAGCAGCCAAGATTCCGGACAGCCACATCAGCCCCAGCATTTT.

This chain joins TRBV7-9 and TRBJ2-1; TRBD1 might be the D (6 bases). CDR1 is SEHNR, CDR2 FQNEAQ, per germline (reference sequence). Between the trimmed V and J ends, which lost 5 bases and 5 bases, there was a span of 19 bases. This CDR3 spans 16 amino acids. The CDR3 DNA is TGTGCCAGCAGCACGGACAGAGTCACCAACAACAATGAGCAGTTCTTC. It translates to CASSTDRVTNNNEQFF.

The DNA of the CDR3 is TGTGCCAGCAGCTTTGACGGCAGGGTGAACACTGAAGCTTTCTTT. Its translation is CASSFDGRVNTEAFF. The chain carries TRBV7-2 and TRBJ1-1; D is possibly TRBD1 (5 bases). Trimming took off 3 bases at V and 0 bases at J, with 11 bases between the two ends. Germline lookup yields CDR1 SGHTA and CDR2 FQGNSA. This CDR3 has 15 amino acids.

In DNA, the CDR3 is TGTGCCAGCAGCGTAAACCGACAGGGTACCTACAATGAGCAGTTCTTC. Its translation: CASSVNRQGTYNEQFF. The rearrangement uses TRBV9 and TRBJ2-1, with 7 bases aligning to TRBD1. CDR3 length: 16 amino acids. From germline, CDR1 is SGDLS and CDR2 YYNGEE. The V segment lost 1 base and the J segment 2 bases; nucleotides outside the gene matches: 6.